This T cell receptor (beta chain) originates from a study of identical twins (dated by TCRdb to 2016 to 2018). Turning to the overall study: TCR alpha and beta repertoires from monozygotic twins, unrelated adults of various ages and cord blood were deep-sequenced to test whether fetal clonotypes persist. To rule out contamination, replicate twin experiments were performed at different times with different library preparation protocols.

This clonotype came up a few times. Its antigen is still unknown. No base quality information exists; no much larger clone differs at one position. The method was 5' RACE. Sequencing was performed on an Illumina HiSeq 2000. A universal primer binding site was introduced by template switching, and a unique molecular identifier was present in the final cDNA, enabling accurate counting of TCR cDNA molecules. Specific primers in the conserved constant-segment region were used to synthesize first-strand cDNA for the TCR alpha and beta chains. To control for contamination, each cDNA library was double barcoded with a SMART-Mk sample barcode plus Illumina barcodes. TruSeq adapter sequences, together with Illumina sample barcodes, were added in two successive PCR steps. Sequencing of the TCR alpha and beta cDNA libraries was done on the Illumina HiSeq platform using custom primers. As for the authors' bioinformatics: Unique molecular identifiers were extracted from raw reads with MiGEC, and CDR3 positions were determined with MiXCR. Recombination models were inferred per individual with the repgenHMM and IGoR tools using an EM algorithm. The analysis of shared clonotypes was done with the tcR package in R, with sharing normalized by the product of cloneset sizes. Out-of-frame nonproductive sequences were analyzed to study raw recombination free of thymic and clonal selection effects. In TCRdb, the public reads were trimmed at Q25 with fastp and aligned with MiXCR, with productive beta chains retained. Here each entry gathers all rows of one CDR3 protein and keeps the most common genes and DNA. TCRdb assigned the V and J calls; the authors' analysis was not used. This sample is represented by about 530,000 distinct CDR3 sequences; approximately 14% of them were singletons. Roughly 0.42% of the sample belongs to the ten largest clones.

All donors were healthy Caucasians. The twin cohort consisted of three pairs of female monozygotic twins, all aged about 18 to 29 years. Positive isolation kits from Invitrogen were used to isolate CD4+ and CD8+ T cell populations. The full study reports these points: Compared with coincidental sharing between unrelated individuals, an excess of low generation-probability sequences was observed among out-of-frame TCR alpha sequences shared between twins. Zero-insertion analyses could be partly confounded by invariant T cells such as MAIT and iNKT, although diverse VJ usage argued against such confounding for most clonotypes. Fewer insertions were carried by abundant cord blood beta clonotypes; a weaker similar trend was observed in young adult naive repertoires, while no such trend was observed in memory repertoires. Excess twin sharing in beta out-of-frame sequences was weaker because fewer shared sequences lowered the signal-to-noise ratio. Because the same donors could not be followed over many years, conclusions were based on cross-sectional statistical analysis. In monozygotic twins, out-of-frame TCR alpha sharing was systematically underestimated by recombination models, although the models agreed with sharing between unrelated individuals.

The CDR3 spans 15 residues, from the cysteine through the phenylalanine. Only the CDR3 DNA is retained, 45 bases long and in frame from the first base. V is trimmed back by 4 bases and J by 1 base, and the junction contains 4 bases that no gene match accounts for. CDR1 KGHSH and CDR2 LQKENI were looked up in the germline V gene. This same sample was also taken into another study, of yellow fever vaccine responses in identical twins. The second investigation adds: The T cell response to vaccination in identical twins was reported by the authors to appear partly convergent and partly personalized. In identical twins, the study followed T cell clones that responded to the vaccine with precision.

The V and J genes are TRBV18 and TRBJ2-5; TRBD2 lines up with 9 middle nucleotides. Sequenced material: CD4+ T cells sorted from blood. The TCR sequence derives from a woman aged 18-29 years in good health. Here is the DNA: TGTGCCAGCTCACAGCGGGGGGCCGGCCAAGAGACCCAGTACTTC. Its protein product is CASSQRGAGQETQYF.